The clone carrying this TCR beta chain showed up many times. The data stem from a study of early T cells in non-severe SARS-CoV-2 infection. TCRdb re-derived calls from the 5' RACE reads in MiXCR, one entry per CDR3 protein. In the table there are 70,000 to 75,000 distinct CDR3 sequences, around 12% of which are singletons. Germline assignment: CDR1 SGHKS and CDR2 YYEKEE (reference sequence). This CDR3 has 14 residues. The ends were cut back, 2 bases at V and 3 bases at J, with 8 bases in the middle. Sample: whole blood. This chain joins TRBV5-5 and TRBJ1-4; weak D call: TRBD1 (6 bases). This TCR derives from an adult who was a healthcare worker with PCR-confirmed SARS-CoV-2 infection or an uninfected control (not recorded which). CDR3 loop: CASSFGGPNEKLFF. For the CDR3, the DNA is TGTGCCAGCAGCTTCGGGGGCCCTAATGAAAAACTGTTTTTT.